The clone carrying this TCR beta chain showed up just a few times. Its target is not known. This specimen comes from a study of T cell repertoires in cytomegalovirus infection. TCRdb re-derived calls from the reads in MiXCR, one entry per CDR3 protein. In the table there are approximately 730,000 distinct CDR3 sequences, around 35% of which are singletons. CDR3 length: 15 amino acids. Per the germline V gene, CDR1 is SGHTA and CDR2 is FQGNSA. The V end lost 5 bases, the J end lost 7 bases, and 17 bases lay between the germline ends. The chain recombines TRBV7-2 with TRBJ2-2; D may match TRBD1 or TRBD2 (5 bases each). The receptor was derived from a human donor in good health (CMV status not recorded). Some clones in this sample may be carry-over from other donors' samples. The sequencing used cultured PBMCs, collected from culture after CMV antigen stimulation. The CDR3 loop reads CASSVGTGWGGELFF. The CDR3 DNA follows: TGTGCCAGCAGCGTAGGGACGGGATGGGGCGGGGAGCTGTTTTTT. Full variable domain (missing parts from reference TRBV7-2 and TRBJ2-2): GAGVSQSPSNKVTEKGKDVELRCDPISGHTALYWYRQSLGQGLEFLIYFQGNSAPDKSGLPSDRFSAERTGGSVSTLTIQRTQQEDSAVYLCASSVGTGWGGELFFGEGSRLTVL.